The 18 T cell receptor beta chains in this list originate from one sample, sequenced in a study of T cell responses to AZD1222 COVID-19 vaccine (dated by TCRdb to about 2021). To prepare the library, the immunoSEQ multiplex PCR assay was applied. TCRdb stores this immuneACCESS table with in-frame sequences only. Part of the clones is absent; in the studies checked, under half of the shortfall reflects unresolved V genes, and no reason is known for the rest. This sample holds roughly 120,000 clones; just under 95% were observed only once. Under 7.5% of the sample rests with the top ten. The sample's time point label, decoded: baseline before first vaccination. This specimen consisted of peripheral blood, obtained on day 0 of AZD1222 vaccination. The receptors stem from an adult in good health.

The J gene is TRBJ1-2, the V gene TRBV18; D remains ambiguous. V was clipped by 3 bases and J by 7 bases, with 18 bases between them. The CDR3 loop spans 15 amino acids. Germline CDR1 is KGHSH and CDR2 is LQKENI. The CDR3 sequence: CASSPSSRGHGGYTF. The CDR3 region has the DNA TGTGCCAGCTCACCCTCGTCACGGGGTCACGGTGGCTACACCTTC.

This rearrangement joins TRBV27 to TRBJ2-1; 13 bases line up with TRBD2. The V gene's germline CDR1 is MNHEY and CDR2 SMNVEV (reference sequence). The J segment lost 2 bases and the V segment lost 5 bases, leaving 6 bases of the junction unmatched. The CDR3 sequence is 17 residues long. CDR3 protein: CASSPSGTSGTYNEQFF. The CDR3 nucleotides read TGTGCCAGCAGTCCCAGCGGGACTAGCGGGACCTACAATGAGCAGTTCTTC.

The V gene is TRBV7-8, the J gene TRBJ2-7; 13 nucleotides match TRBD2. The trim removed 2 bases at V and 6 bases at J, leaving 1 base unmatched. This CDR3 has 14 residues. CDR1 is SGHVS, CDR2 FQNEAQ, per germline. CDR3 sequence (DNA): TGTGCCAGCAGCTTAAGACTAGCGGGAGGCGAGCAGTACTTC. Its translation is CASSLRLAGGEQYF.

The V gene is TRBV18, the J gene TRBJ1-5, with 7 bases lining up with TRBD1. The CDR3 runs 17 residues. CDR1 and CDR2 (germline): KGHSH, LQKENI. V was pared by 5 bases and J by 6 bases, with 16 bases of the junction left unmatched. CDR3 loop: CASSTKPLTGNSQPQHF. In nucleotides, the CDR3 is TGTGCCAGCTCAACCAAACCATTGACAGGGAATAGTCAGCCCCAGCATTTT.

The CDR3 DNA sequence: TGTGCCAGCAGCCAATCTAGCGGCTTTATTCACAATGAGCAGTTCTTC. Translation gives CASSQSSGFIHNEQFF. The V call is TRBV2, the J call TRBJ2-1; TRBD2 matches 7 bases. V lost 6 bases and J lost 5; bases outside the gene matches: 13. Germline V gene data show CDR1 as SNHLY and CDR2 as FYNNEI. This CDR3 is built from 16 residues. The full variable domain, rest sourced from reference TRBV2 and TRBJ2-1, is EPEVTQTPSHQVTQMGQEVILRCVPISNHLYFYWYRQILGQKVEFLVSFYNNEISEKSEIFDDQFSVERPDGSNFTLKIRSTKLEDSAMYFCASSQSSGFIHNEQFFGPGTRLTVL.

The chain couples TRBV11-2 to TRBJ1-4; TRBD1 is a possible D gene (5 bases). The CDR3 is 15 amino acids. Germline V gene data show CDR1 as SGHAT and CDR2 as FQNNGV. The V gene lost 1 base and the J gene lost 5 bases, with 11 bases spanning the gap. CDR3 sequence: CASSLAGTTNEKLFF. CDR3 in DNA: TGTGCCAGCAGCTTAGCCGGGACCACCAATGAAAAACTGTTTTTT.

V is TRBV28 and J is TRBJ1-2; D gene unclear. This CDR3 contains 12 residues. V lost 2 bases and J lost 6, with 7 bases in between. Germline V gives CDR1 MDHEN, CDR2 SYDVKM. The CDR3 region is CASSLDVNGYTF. CDR3 DNA: TGTGCCAGCAGTTTAGACGTTAATGGCTACACCTTC.

The chain joins TRBV6-5 to TRBJ1-2; D may be TRBD1 (5 bases). Trimming stripped 7 bases from V and 7 bases from J, with 10 bases between. From germline, CDR1 is MNHEY and CDR2 SVGAGI. This CDR3 has 11 residues. The CDR3 DNA is TGTGCCAGCAAGGAAAGGGGTGGCTACACCTTC. Residues: CASKERGGYTF.

V usage is TRBV6-6 and J usage is TRBJ1-1; D may be TRBD1 (6 bases). Germline CDR1 MNHNY, CDR2 SVGAGI (reference sequence). Between the trimmed V and J ends, which lost 1 base and 4 bases, there was a span of 13 bases. The CDR3 loop spans 15 amino acids. CDR3 residues: CASSYLAGAGTEAFF. The CDR3 DNA sequence: TGTGCCAGCAGTTACTTAGCAGGGGCTGGCACTGAAGCTTTCTTT.

The V call is TRBV30, the J call TRBJ1-3; 9 bases are a match to TRBD1. Trimming removed 2 bases from V and 5 bases from J; junction bases left unmatched: 4. This CDR3 is 14 amino acids long. The V gene's germline CDR1 is GTSNPN and CDR2 SVGIG (reference sequence). The CDR3 nucleotides read TGTGCCTGGAGTAACAGGGGGCATCGAAACACCATATATTTT. Translated: CAWSNRGHRNTIYF. The full variable domain, completed using reference TRBV30 and TRBJ1-3, is SQTIHQWPATLVQPVGSPLSLECTVEGTSNPNLYWYRQAAGRGLQLLFYSVGIGQISSEVPQNLSASRPQDRQFILSSKKLLLSDSGFYLCAWSNRGHRNTIYFGEGSWLTVV.

The table lists this clone with a count of one. Written as DNA, the CDR3 is TGCGCCAGCAGCTCCGACGCCTACTATGGCTACACCTTC. Amino acids: CASSSDAYYGYTF. The chain recombines TRBV5-1 with TRBJ1-2; the D is unclear. The CDR3 is made up of 13 amino acids. Per the germline V gene, CDR1 is SGHRS and CDR2 is YFSETQ. Trimming pared 3 bases from V and 3 bases from J, leaving 9 bases between.

The chain combines TRBV27 with TRBJ1-1; D is possibly TRBD1 (6 bases). Trimming shortened V by 7 bases and J by 4 bases, and 16 bases separated the two germline ends. This CDR3 has 14 residues. The germline gives CDR1 MNHEY, CDR2 SMNVEV (reference sequence). The CDR3, as DNA: TGTGCCAGCATCGACCATACAGGGCTCACTGAAGCTTTCTTT. Its translation is CASIDHTGLTEAFF.

The chain is built from TRBV6-6 and TRBJ2-7; tentatively, D is TRBD1 or TRBD2 (5 bases each). Trimming removed 7 bases at V and 3 bases at J, with 10 bases between. CDR3 size: 12 residues. CDR1 and CDR2 from the germline V gene are MNHNY and SVGAGI (reference sequence). The CDR3 nucleotides read TGTGCCAGCATGGGGGACCTCTACGAGCAGTACTTC. This codes for CASMGDLYEQYF.

The V call is TRBV7-9, the J call TRBJ2-7; 9 nucleotides align to TRBD2. This CDR3 spans 18 amino acids. V trimming: 6 bases; J trimming: 0 bases; junction bases outside the gene matches: 15. Germline-derived CDR1 and CDR2 are SEHNR and FQNEAQ (reference sequence). CDR3 nucleotides: TGTGCCAGCAGGGCCGGGACTAGCTCTACTTCCCCCTCCTACGAGCAGTACTTC. This gives the protein CASRAGTSSTSPSYEQYF. Drawing the rest from reference TRBV7-9 and TRBJ2-7, the complete variable domain is DTGVSQNPRHKITKRGQNVTFRCDPISEHNRLYWYRQTLGQGPEFLTYFQNEAQLEKSRLLSDRFSAERPKGSFSTLEIQRTEQGDSAMYLCASRAGTSSTSPSYEQYFGPGTRLTVT.

V gene TRBV7-3 combines with J gene TRBJ1-2; D ambiguous. Germline loops: CDR1 SGHTA, CDR2 FQGTGA. The V end lost 5 bases, the J end lost 0 bases, and 10 bases lay between the germline ends. The CDR3 loop spans 14 amino acids. This chain's CDR3 is CASSPGPSNYGYTF. CDR3 nucleotide sequence: TGTGCCAGCAGCCCCGGGCCTTCTAACTATGGCTACACCTTC.

The chain carries TRBV29-1 and TRBJ1-3; 9 nucleotides match TRBD1. The CDR3 totals 14 residues. V was clipped by 5 bases and J by 6 bases; unmatched bases: 8. Germline V gives CDR1 SQVTM, CDR2 ANQGSEA. CDR3 nucleotide sequence: TGCAGCGTTCGGACAGGGGAGGGCAAAAACACCATATATTTT. Translating it yields CSVRTGEGKNTIYF.

The chain couples TRBV2 to TRBJ2-1; 7 bases align to TRBD1. V lost 3 bases and J lost 1; bases outside the gene matches: 6. The CDR3 loop spans 16 amino acids. Germline V gene data show CDR1 as SNHLY and CDR2 as FYNNEI. Here the CDR3 reads CASSEKGAFSYNEQFF. DNA of the CDR3: TGTGCCAGCAGTGAGAAGGGGGCATTTTCCTACAATGAGCAGTTCTTC.

The chain carries TRBV23-1 and TRBJ2-7; TRBD2 is a possible D gene (5 bases). TRBV23-1 carries the ORF label, with uncertain function. Trimming pared 1 base from V and 5 bases from J, leaving 12 bases between. This CDR3 contains 14 residues. CDR3 loop: CASSQCSAGHEQYF. DNA for the CDR3: TGCGCCAGCAGTCAATGTTCTGCGGGCCACGAGCAGTACTTC.